This paragraph covers one T cell receptor beta chain sequence. Its matching antigen is unknown. Amplification of TCR beta used genomic DNA extracted from peripheral blood. Per germline, CDR1 SGHTA and CDR2 FQGNSA. The V end lost 2 bases, the J end lost 4 bases, and 10 bases lay between the germline ends. The CDR3 covers 14 residues. Multiplex touch-down PCR with TRB-A/B primers amplified rearranged V-D-J TRB sequences. TCRdb analysed the multiplex PCR reads with MiXCR anew, one entry per CDR3 protein. Seen here are approximately 13,000 distinct CDR3 sequences, 21% observed once, and the top ten hold over 5.5%. This sample was included in a study of T cell repertoires in aging, cancer and after chemotherapy. Study at large: Clear clonal overlap appeared across healthy donor samples taken over several months to years.

Study-level points and caveats: Across the chemotherapy interval, each cancer cohort showed higher median generation probability, suggesting thymic rebound. Compared with age-matched healthy donors, untreated hematological or solid cancer patients showed higher blood TCR clonality.

The sequenced sample consisted of blood. This TCR derives from a human donor in good health. The chain couples TRBV7-2 to TRBJ2-3; D gene uncertain. The CDR3 spells CASSLFGPSDTQYF. The CDR3 DNA reads as TGTGCCAGCAGCTTATTCGGACCCTCAGATACGCAGTATTTT.